This T cell receptor beta chain was documented in a study of blood T cell repertoires in COVID-19. The wider study: COVID-19 samples from acute and convalescent phases originated in the United States, Italy and Spain. Sample material is recorded as cDNA or gDNA derived from T cells, B-cell-depleted T cells, or PBMCs.

Study processing details: The assay estimated nucleated cells by amplifying reference gene primers. The data were produced by immunoSEQ multiplex PCR, yet TCRdb's version contains in-frame clones alone and is incomplete. For V, J and clone size, that table is used; D and trimming come from the DNA. This sample has about 98,000 clones; approximately 81% occur once, and the top ten carry about 10%. CDR3 length: 15 amino acids. V lost 1 base and J lost 1, with 10 bases in between. The germline V gene has CDR1 MNHEY and CDR2 SVGEGT. Material: peripheral blood. V usage is TRBV6-2 or TRBV6-3 and J usage is TRBJ1-1, with D perhaps TRBD1 (6 bases). The source is a woman over 75 with acute or convalescent COVID-19. This chain's CDR3 is CASSYYGQKNTEAFF. CDR3 in DNA: TGTGCCAGCAGTTACTACGGACAGAAGAACACTGAAGCTTTCTTT.